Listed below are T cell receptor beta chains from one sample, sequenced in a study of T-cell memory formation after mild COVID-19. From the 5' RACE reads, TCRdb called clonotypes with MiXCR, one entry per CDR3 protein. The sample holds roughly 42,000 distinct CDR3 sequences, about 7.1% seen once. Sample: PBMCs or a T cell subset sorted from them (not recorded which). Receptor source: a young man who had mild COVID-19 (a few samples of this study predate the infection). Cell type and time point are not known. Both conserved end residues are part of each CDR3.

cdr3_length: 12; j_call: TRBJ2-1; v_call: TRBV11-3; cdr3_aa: CASSLRGDEQFF
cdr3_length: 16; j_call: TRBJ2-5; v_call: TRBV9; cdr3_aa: CASSAPGGGNEETQYF
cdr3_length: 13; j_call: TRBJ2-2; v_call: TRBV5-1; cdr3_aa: CASSSKSAGELFF
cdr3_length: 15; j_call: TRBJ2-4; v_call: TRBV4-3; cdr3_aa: CASSQGVTNENIQYF
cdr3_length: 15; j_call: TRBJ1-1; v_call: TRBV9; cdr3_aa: CASSVTGTGRSEAFF
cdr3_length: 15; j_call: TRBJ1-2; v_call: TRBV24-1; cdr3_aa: CATSDHTGTNYGYTF
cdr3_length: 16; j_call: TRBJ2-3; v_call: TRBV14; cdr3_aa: CASSQGLAGPTDTQYF
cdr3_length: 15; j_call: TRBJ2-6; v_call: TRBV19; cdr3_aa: CASRSRDIGANVLTF
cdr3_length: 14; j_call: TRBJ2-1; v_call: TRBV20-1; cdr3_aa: CSADRDRVYNEQFF
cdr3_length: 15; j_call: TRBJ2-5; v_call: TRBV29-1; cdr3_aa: CSVGVGGPYQETQYF
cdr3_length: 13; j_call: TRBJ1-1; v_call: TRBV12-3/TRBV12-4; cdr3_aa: CASSPEHHTEAFF
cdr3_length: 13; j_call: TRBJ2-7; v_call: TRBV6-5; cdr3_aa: CASSPTGLYEQYF
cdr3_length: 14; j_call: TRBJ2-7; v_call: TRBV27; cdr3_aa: CASRRKPQAYEQYF
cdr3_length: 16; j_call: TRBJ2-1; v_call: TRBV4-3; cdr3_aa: CASSQDPVGSSGEQFF
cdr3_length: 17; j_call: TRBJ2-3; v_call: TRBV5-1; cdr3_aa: CASSSQGGGGASDTQYF
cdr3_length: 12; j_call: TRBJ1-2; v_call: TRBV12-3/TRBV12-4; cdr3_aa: CASSLHRYGYTF
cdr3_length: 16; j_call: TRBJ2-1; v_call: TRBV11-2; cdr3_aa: CASSSSGGARYNEQFF
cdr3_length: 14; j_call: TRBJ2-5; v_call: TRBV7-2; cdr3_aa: CASSPGQVQETQYF
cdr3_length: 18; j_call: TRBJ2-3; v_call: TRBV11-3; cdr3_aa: CASSLGLRRARAPDTQYF
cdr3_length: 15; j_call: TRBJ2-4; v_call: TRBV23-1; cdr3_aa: CASSQFKSAKNIQYF
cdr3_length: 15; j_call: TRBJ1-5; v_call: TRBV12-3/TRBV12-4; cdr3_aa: CASSSKRQGHQPQHF
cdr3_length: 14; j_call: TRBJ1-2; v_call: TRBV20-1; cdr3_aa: CSARRDRGLNGYTF
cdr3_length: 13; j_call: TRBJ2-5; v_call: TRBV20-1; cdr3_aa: CSARGTPKETQYF
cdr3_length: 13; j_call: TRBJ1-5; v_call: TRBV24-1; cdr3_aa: CATSETGLQPQHF
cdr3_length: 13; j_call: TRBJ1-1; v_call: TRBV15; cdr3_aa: CATSTTMNTEAFF
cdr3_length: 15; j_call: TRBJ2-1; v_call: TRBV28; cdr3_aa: CASISAGGAYNEQFF